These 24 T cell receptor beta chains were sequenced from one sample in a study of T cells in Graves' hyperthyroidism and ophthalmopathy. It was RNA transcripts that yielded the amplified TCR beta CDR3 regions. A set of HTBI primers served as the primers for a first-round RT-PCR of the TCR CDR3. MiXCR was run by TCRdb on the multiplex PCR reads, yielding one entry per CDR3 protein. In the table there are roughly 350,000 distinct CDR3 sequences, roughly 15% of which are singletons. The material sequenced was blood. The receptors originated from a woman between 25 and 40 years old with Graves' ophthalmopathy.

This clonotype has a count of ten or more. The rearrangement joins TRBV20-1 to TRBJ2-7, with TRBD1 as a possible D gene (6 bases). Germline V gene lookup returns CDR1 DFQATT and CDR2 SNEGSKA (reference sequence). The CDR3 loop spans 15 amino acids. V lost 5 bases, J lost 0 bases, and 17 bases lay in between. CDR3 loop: CSALPGVASSYEQYF. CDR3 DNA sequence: TGCAGTGCTTTACCAGGGGTAGCGAGCTCCTACGAGCAGTACTTC.

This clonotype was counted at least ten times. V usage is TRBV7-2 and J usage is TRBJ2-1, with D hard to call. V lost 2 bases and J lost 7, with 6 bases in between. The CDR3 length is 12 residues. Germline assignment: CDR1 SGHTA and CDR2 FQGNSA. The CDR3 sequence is CASSLMRNEQFF. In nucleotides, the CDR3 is TGTGCCAGCAGCTTAATGAGGAATGAGCAGTTCTTC.

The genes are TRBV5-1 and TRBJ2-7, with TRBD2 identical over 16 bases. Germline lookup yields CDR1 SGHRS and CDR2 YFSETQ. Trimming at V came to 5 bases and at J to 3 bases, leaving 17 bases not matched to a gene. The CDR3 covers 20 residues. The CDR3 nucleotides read TGCGCCAGCAGTACGATCACCGGGGGACTAGCGGGAGGGCCGGGCTACGAGCAGTACTTC. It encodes CASSTITGGLAGGPGYEQYF. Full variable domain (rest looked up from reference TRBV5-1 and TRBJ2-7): KAGVTQTPRYLIKTRGQQVTLSCSPISGHRSVSWYQQTPGQGLQFLFEYFSETQRNKGNFPGRFSGRQFSNSRSEMNVSTLELGDSALYLCASSTITGGLAGGPGYEQYFGPGTRLTVT.

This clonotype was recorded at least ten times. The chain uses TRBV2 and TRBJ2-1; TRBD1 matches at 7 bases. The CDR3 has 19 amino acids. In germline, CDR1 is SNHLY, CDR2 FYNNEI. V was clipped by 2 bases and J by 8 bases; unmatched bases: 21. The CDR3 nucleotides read TGTGCCAGCAGTGAACTCCGGTCCCGGGACAGTCTGGGAGATCATGAGCAGTTCTTC. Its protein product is CASSELRSRDSLGDHEQFF.

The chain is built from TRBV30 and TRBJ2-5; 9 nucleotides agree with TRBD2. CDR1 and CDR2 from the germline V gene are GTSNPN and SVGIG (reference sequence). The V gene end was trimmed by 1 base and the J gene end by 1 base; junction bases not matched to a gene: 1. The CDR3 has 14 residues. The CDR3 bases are TGTGCCTGGAGTGGGGGACTAGCCCAAGAGACCCAGTACTTC. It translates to CAWSGGLAQETQYF.

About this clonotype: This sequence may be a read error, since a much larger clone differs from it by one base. This CDR3 is CASSPRRGGDTEAFF. CDR3 in DNA: TGTGCCAGCAGTCCAAGACGGGGTGGGGACACTGAAGCTTTCTTT. This chain connects TRBV6-1 to TRBJ1-1; no definite D call. Germline V gene lookup returns CDR1 MNHNS and CDR2 SASEGT. Trimming cost V 5 bases and J 3 bases, with 16 bases left between them. This CDR3 spans 15 amino acids.

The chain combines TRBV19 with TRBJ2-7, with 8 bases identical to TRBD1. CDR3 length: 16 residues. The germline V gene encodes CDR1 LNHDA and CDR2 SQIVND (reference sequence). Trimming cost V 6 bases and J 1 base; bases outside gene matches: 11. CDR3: CASSGRGQGWSYEQYF. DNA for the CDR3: TGTGCCAGTAGCGGACGCGGACAGGGATGGTCCTACGAGCAGTACTTC.

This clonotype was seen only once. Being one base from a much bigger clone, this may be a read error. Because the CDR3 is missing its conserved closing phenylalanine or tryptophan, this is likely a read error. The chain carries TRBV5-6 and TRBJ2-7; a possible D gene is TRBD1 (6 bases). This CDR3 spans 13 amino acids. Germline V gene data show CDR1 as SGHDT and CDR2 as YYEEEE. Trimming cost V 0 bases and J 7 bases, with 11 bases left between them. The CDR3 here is CASSLVRGREQYL. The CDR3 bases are TGTGCCAGCAGCTTGGTCAGGGGTAGAGAGCAGTACCTC.

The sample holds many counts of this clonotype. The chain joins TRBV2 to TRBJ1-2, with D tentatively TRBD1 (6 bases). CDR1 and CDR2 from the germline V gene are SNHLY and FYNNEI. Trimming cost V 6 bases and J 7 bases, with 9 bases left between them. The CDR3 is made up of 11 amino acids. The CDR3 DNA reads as TGTGCCAGCAGAGGGGGGGCTGGCTACACCTTC. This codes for CASRGGAGYTF. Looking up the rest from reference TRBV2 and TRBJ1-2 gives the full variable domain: EPEVTQTPSHQVTQMGQEVILRCVPISNHLYFYWYRQILGQKVEFLVSFYNNEISEKSEIFDDQFSVERPDGSNFTLKIRSTKLEDSAMYFCASRGGAGYTFGSGTRLTVV.

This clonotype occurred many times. The CDR3 reads CASSLYPFPGTYGEQYF. CDR3 DNA: TGTGCCAGCAGCTTATACCCATTCCCCGGGACTTATGGCGAGCAGTACTTC. The chain carries TRBV7-4 and TRBJ2-7, with D tentatively TRBD2 (6 bases). Germline V lookup: CDR1 SGHVT, CDR2 SQSDAQ. V dropped 2 bases and J dropped 6 bases, with 23 bases sitting between them. The CDR3 runs to 17 residues.

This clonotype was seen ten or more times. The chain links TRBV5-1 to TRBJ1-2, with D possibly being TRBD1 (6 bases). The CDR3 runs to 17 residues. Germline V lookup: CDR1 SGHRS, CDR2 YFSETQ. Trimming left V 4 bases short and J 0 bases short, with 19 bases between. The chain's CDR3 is CASSDGTLSKTNYGYTF. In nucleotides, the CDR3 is TGCGCCAGCAGCGACGGGACACTCTCTAAGACTAACTATGGCTACACCTTC.

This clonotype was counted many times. The CDR3 spells CASSWTGGEETQYF. CDR3 DNA sequence: TGTGCCAGCAGTTGGACAGGGGGCGAAGAGACCCAGTACTTC. The genes are TRBV12-3 or TRBV12-4 and TRBJ2-5; TRBD1 matches 11 bases. J lost 3 bases, V lost 4 bases, and 1 base had no gene match. This CDR3 contains 14 residues.

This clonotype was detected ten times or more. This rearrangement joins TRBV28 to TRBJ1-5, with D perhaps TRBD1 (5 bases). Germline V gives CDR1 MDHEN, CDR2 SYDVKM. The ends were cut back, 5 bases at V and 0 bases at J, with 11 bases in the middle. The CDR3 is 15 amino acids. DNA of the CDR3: TGTGCCAGCAGTCTCCAGGGCAATAGCAATCAGCCCCAGCATTTT. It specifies CASSLQGNSNQPQHF.

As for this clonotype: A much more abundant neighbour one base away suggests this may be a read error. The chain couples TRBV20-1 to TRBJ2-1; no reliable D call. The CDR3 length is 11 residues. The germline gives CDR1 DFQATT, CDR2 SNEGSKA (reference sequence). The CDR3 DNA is TGCAGTGCTCAGGCTTTCAATGAGCAGTCCTTC. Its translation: CSAQAFNEQSF.

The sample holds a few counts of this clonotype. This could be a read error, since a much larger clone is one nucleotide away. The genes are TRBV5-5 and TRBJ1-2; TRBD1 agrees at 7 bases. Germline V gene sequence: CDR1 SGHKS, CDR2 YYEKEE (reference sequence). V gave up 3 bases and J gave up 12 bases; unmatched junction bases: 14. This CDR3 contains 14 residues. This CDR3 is CASSSRTGLGGHTF. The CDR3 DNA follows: TGTGCCAGCAGCTCCCGGACAGGCCTGGGGGGCCACACCTTC.

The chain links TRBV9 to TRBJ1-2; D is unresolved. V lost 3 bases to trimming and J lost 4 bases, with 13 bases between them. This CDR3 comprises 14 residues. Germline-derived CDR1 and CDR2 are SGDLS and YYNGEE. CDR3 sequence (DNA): TGTGCCAGCAGCGGTAACAGACTGCTCTATGGCTACACCTTC. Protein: CASSGNRLLYGYTF.

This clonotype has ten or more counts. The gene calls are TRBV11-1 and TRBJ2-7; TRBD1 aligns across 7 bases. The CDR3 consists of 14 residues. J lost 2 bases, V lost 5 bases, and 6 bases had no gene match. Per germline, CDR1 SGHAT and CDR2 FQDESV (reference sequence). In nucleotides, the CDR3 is TGTGCCAGCAGCCAATCGACAGGGCCCTACGAGCAGTACTTC. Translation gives CASSQSTGPYEQYF.

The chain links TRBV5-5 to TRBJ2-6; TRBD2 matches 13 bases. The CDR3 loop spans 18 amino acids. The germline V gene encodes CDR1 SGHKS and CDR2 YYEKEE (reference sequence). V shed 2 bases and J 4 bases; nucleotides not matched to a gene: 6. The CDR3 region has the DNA TGTGCCAGCAGCTTTCCGACTAGCGGGAGGACCGGGGCCAACGTCCTGACTTTC. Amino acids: CASSFPTSGRTGANVLTF.

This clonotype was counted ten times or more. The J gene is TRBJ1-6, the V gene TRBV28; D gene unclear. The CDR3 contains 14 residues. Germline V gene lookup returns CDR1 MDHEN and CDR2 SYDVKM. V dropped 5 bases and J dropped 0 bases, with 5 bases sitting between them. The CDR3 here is CASSVSSYNSPLHF. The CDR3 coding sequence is TGTGCCAGCAGTGTCAGCTCCTATAATTCACCCCTCCACTTT.

CDR3 DNA sequence: TGTGCCATGAACCGGGACAGAGAAGATACGCAGTATTTT. This codes for CAMNRDREDTQYF. V gene TRBV10-3 combines with J gene TRBJ2-3, with 7 bases identical to TRBD1. CDR1 ENHRY and CDR2 SYGVKD come from the germline V gene. The CDR3 is 13 residues long. The trim removed 9 bases at V and 5 bases at J, leaving 8 bases unmatched.

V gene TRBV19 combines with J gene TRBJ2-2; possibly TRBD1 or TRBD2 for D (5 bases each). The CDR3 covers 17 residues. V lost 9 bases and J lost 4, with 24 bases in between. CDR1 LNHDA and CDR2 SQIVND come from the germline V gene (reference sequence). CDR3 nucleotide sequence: TGTGCCAGCTCTCCTGGGGACCCTAGGTGGAGCACCGGGGAGCTGTTTTTT. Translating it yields CASSPGDPRWSTGELFF. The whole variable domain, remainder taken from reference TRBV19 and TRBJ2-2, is DGGITQSPKYLFRKEGQNVTLSCEQNLNHDAMYWYRQDPGQGLRLIYYSQIVNDFQKGDIAEGYSVSREKKESFPLTVTSAQKNPTAFYLCASSPGDPRWSTGELFFGEGSRLTVL.

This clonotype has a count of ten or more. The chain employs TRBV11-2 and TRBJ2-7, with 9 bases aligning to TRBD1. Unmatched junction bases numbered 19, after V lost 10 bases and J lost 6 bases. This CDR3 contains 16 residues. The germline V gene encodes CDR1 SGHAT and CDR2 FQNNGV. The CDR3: CATIDLHRGLASEQYF. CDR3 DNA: TGTGCCACCATTGACCTACACAGGGGGCTAGCTAGCGAGCAGTACTTC.

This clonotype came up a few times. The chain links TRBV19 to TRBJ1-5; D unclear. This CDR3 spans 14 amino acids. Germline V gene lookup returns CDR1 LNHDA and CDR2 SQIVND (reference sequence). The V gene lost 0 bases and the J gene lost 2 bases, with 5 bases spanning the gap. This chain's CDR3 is CASSIDDGNQPQHF. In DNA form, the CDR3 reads TGTGCCAGTAGTATAGATGATGGCAATCAGCCCCAGCATTTT.

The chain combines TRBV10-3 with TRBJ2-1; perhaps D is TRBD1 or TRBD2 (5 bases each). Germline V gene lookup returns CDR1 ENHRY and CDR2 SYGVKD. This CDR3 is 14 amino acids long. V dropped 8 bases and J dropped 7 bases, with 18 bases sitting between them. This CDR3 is CAISPYGGRNEQFF. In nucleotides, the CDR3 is TGTGCCATCTCCCCCTATGGGGGTCGAAATGAGCAGTTCTTC.